This T cell receptor beta chain was recorded in a study of beta chain features in type 1 diabetes. Findings and limits, study-wide: Whether TCRB rearrangement is influenced by HLA type was left unresolved in this analysis. Cells with high TCR expression could be over-represented when cDNA is sequenced. People with Type 1 diabetes carried modestly yet significantly shorter TCRB CDR3s in all four CD4+ subsets.

Expressed TCRB transcripts were sequenced, since all the RNA that had been isolated was reverse transcribed. Assay used: immunoSEQ multiplex PCR; TCRdb lists only in-frame clones, some missing. The data contain 900,000 or so clones, about a sixth of them singletons. Of note for this clone: Its antigen is still unknown.

CD4+ cells of the naive, central memory, regulatory and stem cell-like memory types were sorted via CD45RO/CCR7/CD25/CD127/CD95/CD27. V lost 4 bases, J lost 1 base, and 2 bases stayed unmatched. The length of the CDR3 is 16 residues. Germline V gene data show CDR1 as MGHDK and CDR2 as SYGVNS. The receptor was derived from a woman aged 18-29 years in good health. The J gene is TRBJ2-6, the V gene TRBV25-1; TRBD1 agrees at 9 bases. The sequencing input was naive CD4+ T cells from blood. The CDR3 is CASSGGQGSGANVLTF. CDR3 nucleotides: TGTGCCAGCAGTGGTGGACAGGGGTCTGGGGCCAACGTCCTGACTTTC.